Shown below are 10 T cell receptor beta chains from a single sample sequenced in a study of blood T cell repertoires in COVID-19. Sequenced by immunoSEQ multiplex PCR; TCRdb stores in-frame clones only, minus some. The repertoire holds fewer than 250,000 clones, with about 83% as singletons. The sample was peripheral blood. Every receptor here comes from a man over 45 with active or convalescent COVID-19.

The rearrangement links TRBV9 to TRBJ1-1; 12 bases map to TRBD1. This CDR3 has 15 residues. CDR1 and CDR2 from the germline V gene are SGDLS and YYNGEE. The trim removed 0 bases at V and 6 bases at J, leaving 3 bases unmatched. The CDR3 DNA reads TGTGCCAGCAGCGTAGTGGGACAGGGGGCCTCTGAAGCTTTCTTT. Translating it yields CASSVVGQGASEAFF.

The gene calls are TRBV3-1 (or the pseudogene TRBV3-2) and TRBJ2-2, with TRBD2 matching 8 bases. This CDR3 has 16 amino acids. V was clipped by 1 base and J by 4 bases; unmatched bases: 5. The V gene's germline CDR1 is LGHDT and CDR2 YNNKEL (reference sequence). CDR3 DNA sequence: TGTGCCAGCAGCCAAGGGGTTAGCGGGGCCACCGGGGAGCTGTTTTTT. It codes for CASSQGVSGATGELFF.

The J gene is TRBJ2-5, the V gene TRBV2; 8 nucleotides agree with TRBD1. The V gene end was trimmed by 7 bases and the J gene end by 7 bases; junction bases not matched to a gene: 8. Looked up from germline, CDR1 is SNHLY and CDR2 is FYNNEI. This CDR3 has 13 residues. In DNA, the CDR3 is TGTGCCAGCAACAACAGGGGGTTCTTGACCCAGTACTTC. As protein: CASNNRGFLTQYF.

This clone has just a few counts. The chain has TRBV4-1 and TRBJ1-1; D is unclear. The CDR3 runs 13 residues. V was trimmed by 3 bases and J by 3 bases, leaving 8 bases between them. CDR1 and CDR2 from the germline V gene are MGHRA and YSYEKL. CDR3 loop: CASSQTRYTEAFF. DNA of the CDR3: TGCGCCAGCAGCCAGACGCGGTACACTGAAGCTTTCTTT.

The chain is built from TRBV9 and TRBJ2-3, with D perhaps TRBD2 (5 bases). Trimming pared 0 bases from V and 3 bases from J, leaving 11 bases between. Germline-derived CDR1 and CDR2 are SGDLS and YYNGEE. The CDR3 runs to 15 residues. The CDR3 region has the DNA TGTGCCAGCAGCGTAGAGGGCGGGTGGACAGATACGCAGTATTTT. Translating it yields CASSVEGGWTDTQYF.

CDR3 amino acids: CASSQDRNQPQHF. CDR3 DNA: TGCGCCAGCAGCCAAGACCGGAATCAGCCCCAGCATTTT. The chain combines TRBV4-3 with TRBJ1-5; unclear D gene. The V end was cut by 0 bases, the J end by 4 bases, with 4 bases between. The germline CDR1 and CDR2 sequences are LGHNA and YSLEER. The CDR3 contains 13 residues.

The chain combines TRBV6-5 with TRBJ2-3, with D unclear. Germline CDR1 and CDR2: MNHEY and SVGAGI. This CDR3 contains 15 residues. Trimming removed 2 bases from V and 2 bases from J, with 11 bases in between. The CDR3 loop reads CASSYRSILTDTQYF. In DNA form, the CDR3 reads TGTGCCAGCAGTTACCGGAGTATACTCACAGATACGCAGTATTTT.

V usage is TRBV5-1 and J usage is TRBJ1-1; the match to TRBD1 covers 9 bases. CDR3 size: 15 residues. Unmatched junction bases numbered 11, after V lost 4 bases and J lost 7 bases. The germline gives CDR1 SGHRS, CDR2 YFSETQ. The CDR3: CASSSELGTGNEAFF. For the CDR3, the DNA is TGCGCCAGCAGCAGCGAATTAGGGACAGGGAATGAAGCTTTCTTT.

This chain joins TRBV5-4 and TRBJ1-2, with 10 bases fitting TRBD1. This CDR3 is built from 15 residues. In germline, CDR1 is SGHNT, CDR2 YYREEE (reference sequence). J lost 4 bases, V lost 4 bases, and 7 bases had no gene match. CDR3: CASSVDRGRFYGYTF. The CDR3 nucleotides read TGTGCCAGCAGCGTAGACAGGGGGCGTTTCTATGGCTACACCTTC.

This chain joins TRBV19 and TRBJ2-7; TRBD2 might be the D (5 bases). CDR1 and CDR2 from the germline V gene are LNHDA and SQIVND (reference sequence). This CDR3 comprises 14 residues. V gave up 6 bases and J gave up 0 bases, with 12 bases separating them. CDR3 DNA: TGTGCCAGTAGCAGGACTGTTCCCTCCTACGAGCAGTACTTC. Residues: CASSRTVPSYEQYF.